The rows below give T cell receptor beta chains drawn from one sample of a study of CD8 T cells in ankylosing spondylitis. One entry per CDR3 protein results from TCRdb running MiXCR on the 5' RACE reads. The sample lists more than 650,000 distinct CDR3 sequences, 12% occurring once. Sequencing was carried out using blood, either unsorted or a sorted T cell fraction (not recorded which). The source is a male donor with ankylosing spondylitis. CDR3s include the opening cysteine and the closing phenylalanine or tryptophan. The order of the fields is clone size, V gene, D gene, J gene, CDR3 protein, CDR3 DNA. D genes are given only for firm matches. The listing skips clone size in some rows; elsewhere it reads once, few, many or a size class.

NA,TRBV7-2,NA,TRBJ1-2,CASSLLRSGYTF,TGTGCCAGCAGCTTATTGAGGAGTGGCTACACCTTC
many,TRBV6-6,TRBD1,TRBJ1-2,CASRGQGNYGYTF,TGTGCCAGCAGGGGACAGGGGAACTATGGCTACACCTTC
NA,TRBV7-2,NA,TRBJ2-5,CASSSEWQETQYF,TGTGCCAGCAGCTCCGAGTGGCAAGAGACCCAGTACTTC
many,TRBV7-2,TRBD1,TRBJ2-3,CASSFGTVGGDTQYF,TGTGCCAGCAGCTTCGGGACAGTCGGCGGAGATACGCAGTATTTT
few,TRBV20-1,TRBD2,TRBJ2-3,CSAGAGREATDTQYF,TGCAGTGCGGGCGCTGGGCGGGAGGCAACAGATACGCAGTATTTT
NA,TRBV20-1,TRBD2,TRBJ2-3,CMPPSGITDTQYF,TGCATGCCCCCTAGCGGAATCACAGATACGCAGTATTTT
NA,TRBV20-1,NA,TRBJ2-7,CSAPGVKAF,TGCAGTGCCCCTGGGGTGAAGGCCTTC
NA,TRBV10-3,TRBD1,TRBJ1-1,CAIRPGQDTEAFF,TGTGCCATCAGGCCGGGACAGGACACTGAAGCTTTCTTT
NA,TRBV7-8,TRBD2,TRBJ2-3,CASSLGAGDTDTQYF,TGTGCCAGCAGCTTAGGAGCGGGAGACACAGATACGCAGTATTTT
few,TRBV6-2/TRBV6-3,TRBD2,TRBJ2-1,CASSTYAGLAGMNEQFF,TGTGCCAGCAGTACTTACGCAGGACTAGCGGGAATGAATGAGCAGTTCTTC
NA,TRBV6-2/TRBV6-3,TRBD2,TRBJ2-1,CASRGTSGSYHEQFF,TGTGCCAGCAGGGGAACTAGCGGGAGTTACCATGAGCAGTTCTTC
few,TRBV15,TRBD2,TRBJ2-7,CATSRDMTSYNPDEQYF,TGTGCCACCAGCAGAGATATGACTAGCTATAATCCCGACGAGCAGTACTTC
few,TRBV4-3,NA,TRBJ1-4,CASSQARGTTNEKLFF,TGCGCCAGCAGCCAAGCAAGAGGTACAACTAATGAAAAACTGTTTTTT
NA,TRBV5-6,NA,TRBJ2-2,CASSLVLGANTGELFF,TGTGCCAGCAGCTTAGTCCTGGGCGCGAACACCGGGGAGCTGTTTTTT
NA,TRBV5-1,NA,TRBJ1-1,CASSLGPTGNTEAFF,TGCGCCAGCAGCTTGGGCCCTACAGGGAACACTGAAGCTTTCTTT
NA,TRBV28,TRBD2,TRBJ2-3,CASSWAGEEDTQYF,TGTGCCAGCAGTTGGGCGGGAGAGGAAGATACGCAGTATTTT
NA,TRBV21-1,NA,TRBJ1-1,CASSNRMNTEAFF,TGTGCCAGCAGCAACCGTATGAACACTGAAGCTTTCTTT
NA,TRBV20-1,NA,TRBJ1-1,CSARYRVGVNTEAFF,TGCAGTGCTAGATACAGGGTGGGCGTGAACACTGAAGCTTTCTTT
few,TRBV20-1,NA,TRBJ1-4,CSAMPATNEKLFF,TGCAGTGCTATGCCGGCAACTAATGAAAAACTGTTTTTT
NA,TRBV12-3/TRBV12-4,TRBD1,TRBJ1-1,CASRKYLTGGTEAFF,TGTGCCAGCAGGAAATACCTGACAGGGGGGACTGAAGCTTTCTTT
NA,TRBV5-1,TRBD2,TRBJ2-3,CASSKPGLAVDTQYF,TGCGCCAGCAGCAAACCGGGACTAGCGGTAGATACGCAGTATTTT
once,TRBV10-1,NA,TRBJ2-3,CASSDKVRQKVDTQYF,TGCGCCAGCAGTGATAAGGTCCGCCAAAAGGTCGATACGCAGTATTTT
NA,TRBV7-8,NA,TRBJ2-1,CASSTNFGTQFF,TGTGCCAGCAGCACTAACTTCGGGACGCAGTTCTTC
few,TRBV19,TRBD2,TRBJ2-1,CASSRPIAGVYNEQFF,TGTGCCAGTAGTAGACCAATAGCGGGAGTGTACAATGAGCAGTTCTTC
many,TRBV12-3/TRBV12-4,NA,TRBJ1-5,CASSFHRRGDPQHF,TGTGCCAGCAGTTTTCATCGCCGGGGCGATCCCCAGCATTTT
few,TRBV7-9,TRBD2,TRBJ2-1,CASSLAGASGGYNEQFF,TGTGCCAGCAGCCTTGCTGGGGCTAGCGGGGGCTACAATGAGCAGTTCTTC
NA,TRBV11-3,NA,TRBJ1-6,CASTGGGSYNSPLRF,TGTGCCAGCACCGGCGGGGGATCCTATAATTCACCCCTCCGCTTT
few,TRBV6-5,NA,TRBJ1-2,CAIGPSNGGYTF,TGTGCCATCGGACCCTCAAACGGCGGCTACACCTTC
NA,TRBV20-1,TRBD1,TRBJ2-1,CSAQTGTDEQFF,TGCAGTGCTCAGACAGGGACAGATGAGCAGTTCTTC
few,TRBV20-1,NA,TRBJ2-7,CSAPRVGNYEQYF,TGCAGTGCCCCCAGGGTAGGGAACTACGAGCAGTACTTC
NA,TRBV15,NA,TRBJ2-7,CATSRDLGVTYEQYF,TGTGCCACCAGCAGAGATCTAGGGGTTACCTACGAGCAGTACTTC
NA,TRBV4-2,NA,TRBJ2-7,CASYGGRGEQYF,TGTGCCAGCTACGGTGGAAGGGGCGAGCAGTACTTC
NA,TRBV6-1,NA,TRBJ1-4,CASSQGRVWTNEKLFF,TGTGCCAGCAGTCAAGGGAGGGTTTGGACTAATGAAAAACTGTTTTTT
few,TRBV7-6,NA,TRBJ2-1,CASSLPDVNEQFF,TGTGCCAGCAGCCTTCCGGACGTAAATGAGCAGTTCTTC
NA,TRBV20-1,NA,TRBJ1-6,CSATGDYNSPLHF,TGCAGTGCTACAGGGGACTATAATTCACCCCTCCACTTT
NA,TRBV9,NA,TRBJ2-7,CASSVGEGGTRYEQYF,TGTGCCAGCAGCGTAGGAGAGGGGGGAACTCGCTACGAGCAGTACTTC
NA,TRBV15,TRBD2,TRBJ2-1,CATSRRTSGGNEQFF,TGTGCCACCAGCAGGAGGACTAGCGGGGGCAATGAGCAGTTCTTC
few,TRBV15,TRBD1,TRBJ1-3,CATSRTGGTGNTIYF,TGTGCCACCAGCAGGACAGGGGGGACTGGAAACACCATATATTTT
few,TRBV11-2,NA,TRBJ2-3,CASSLEWPERGTDTQYF,TGTGCCAGCAGCTTAGAGTGGCCGGAGAGGGGCACAGATACGCAGTATTTT
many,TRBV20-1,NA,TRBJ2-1,CSARVSSARGVNEQFF,TGCAGTGCTAGGGTTTCTAGCGCAAGGGGGGTCAATGAGCAGTTCTTC
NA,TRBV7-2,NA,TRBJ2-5,CASSPRTGSGETQYF,TGTGCCAGCAGCCCCAGGACGGGGTCGGGGGAGACCCAGTACTTC
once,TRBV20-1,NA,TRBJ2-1,CSARVPMNEQFF,TGCAGTGCTAGAGTTCCTATGAATGAGCAGTTCTTC